A single sample is the source of the 25 T cell receptor beta chains below, sequenced in a study of cytomegalovirus exposure and HLA in healthy donors. Assay used: immunoSEQ multiplex PCR; TCRdb lists only in-frame clones, some missing. This repertoire shows 300,000 to 400,000 clones, approximately 90% found once; its top ten account for under 0.95%. Sequenced input: PBMCs. The receptors were sampled from a woman aged 18-29 years in good health and CMV-seronegative.

The gene calls are TRBV5-4 and TRBJ2-4; TRBD2 aligns across 10 bases. This CDR3 contains 15 residues. Germline CDR1 and CDR2: SGHNT and YYREEE (reference sequence). The V segment lost 4 bases and the J segment 1 base; nucleotides outside the gene matches: 2. DNA of the CDR3: TGTGCCAGCAGCCGAGCGGGGGGGGCCAAAAACATTCAGTACTTC. Protein sequence: CASSRAGGAKNIQYF.

This chain links TRBV5-1 with TRBJ1-2, with 9 bases aligning to TRBD1. The CDR3 runs 15 residues. Trimming at V came to 2 bases and at J to 8 bases, leaving 10 bases not matched to a gene. CDR1 and CDR2 from the germline V gene are SGHRS and YFSETQ. The CDR3 DNA follows: TGCGCCAGCAGCTTTTGGACAGGGGAATATGACGGCTACACCTTC. The encoded protein is CASSFWTGEYDGYTF.

This chain joins TRBV27 and TRBJ2-7, with TRBD1 as a possible D gene (6 bases). The V gene's germline CDR1 is MNHEY and CDR2 SMNVEV (reference sequence). The length of the CDR3 is 14 residues. With 6 bases removed from V and 4 bases from J, the gap between germline ends came to 16 bases. The CDR3 nucleotides are TGTGCCAGCAGCGACAGGCCCTCCGGTTACGAGCAGTACTTC. Its translation: CASSDRPSGYEQYF.

The rearrangement links TRBV6-1 to TRBJ1-3; 8 bases are a match to TRBD1. The CDR3 spans 15 residues. Germline CDR1 reads MNHNS; CDR2 reads SASEGT. After removal of 5 bases from V and 2 bases from J, the junction contained 5 bases not matched to a gene. The DNA for the CDR3 is TGTGCCAGCAGTTTCCAGACAGGGGCTGGAAACACCATATATTTT. Translation: CASSFQTGAGNTIYF.

V and J are TRBV30 and TRBJ1-1; TRBD1 matches at 7 bases. The germline CDR1 and CDR2 sequences are GTSNPN and SVGIG (reference sequence). J was trimmed by 0 bases and V by 5 bases; bases with no gene match: 6. The CDR3 spans 14 residues. CDR3 coding DNA: TGTGCCTGGGGAACCGGGACAGTGAACACTGAAGCTTTCTTT. This translates into CAWGTGTVNTEAFF. Looking up the rest from reference TRBV30 and TRBJ1-1 gives the full variable domain: SQTIHQWPATLVQPVGSPLSLECTVEGTSNPNLYWYRQAAGRGLQLLFYSVGIGQISSEVPQNLSASRPQDRQFILSSKKLLLSDSGFYLCAWGTGTVNTEAFFGQGTRLTVV.

The CDR3 reads CASSSASGTGGYGYTF. The CDR3 region has the DNA TGTGCCAGCAGTTCCGCCTCCGGGACAGGGGGTTACGGCTACACCTTC. The chain recombines TRBV6-5 with TRBJ1-2, with 11 positions matching TRBD1. The CDR3 covers 16 residues. Germline lookup yields CDR1 MNHEY and CDR2 SVGAGI. V shed 4 bases and J 8 bases; nucleotides not matched to a gene: 12.

This sequence joins TRBV4-2 and TRBJ2-1; 8 bases are shared with TRBD2. Per germline, CDR1 LGHNA and CDR2 YNFKEQ. J gave up 3 bases and V 1 base, and 8 bases lay outside the gene matches. CDR3 length: 17 amino acids. The CDR3: CASSQGASGFYYNEQFF. Written as DNA, the CDR3 is TGTGCCAGCAGCCAAGGGGCTAGCGGGTTTTACTACAATGAGCAGTTCTTC.

The count of this clone is one. The chain has TRBV5-1 and TRBJ1-1; 7 bases are shared with TRBD1. Germline CDR1 and CDR2: SGHRS and YFSETQ. CDR3 length: 13 residues. Trimming cost V 6 bases and J 1 base; bases outside gene matches: 3. CDR3 in DNA: TGCGCCAGCACCAGACAGGGGAACACTGAAGCTTTCTTT. It codes for CASTRQGNTEAFF.

V and J are TRBV6-5 and TRBJ2-5, with 11 bases fitting TRBD2. The CDR3 extends over 13 amino acids. Germline values: CDR1 MNHEY, CDR2 SVGAGI. With V trimmed by 6 bases and J by 6 bases, 3 bases remained unmatched. The CDR3: CASRPSGGKTQYF. CDR3 bases: TGTGCCAGCAGGCCTAGCGGGGGGAAGACCCAGTACTTC.

This chain links TRBV5-1 with TRBJ2-1, with 7 bases aligning to TRBD1. CDR1 SGHRS and CDR2 YFSETQ come from the germline V gene. Unmatched junction bases numbered 4, after V lost 4 bases and J lost 9 bases. This CDR3 spans 12 amino acids. The CDR3 loop reads CASSHAGGEQFF. In DNA, the CDR3 is TGCGCCAGCAGCCACGCAGGGGGTGAGCAGTTCTTC.

V and J are TRBV2 and TRBJ2-1; D is uncertain. The CDR3 is 13 amino acids. The V end lost 6 bases, the J end lost 4 bases, and 10 bases lay between the germline ends. Germline V gives CDR1 SNHLY, CDR2 FYNNEI. The CDR3 sequence: CASSSREYNEQFF. The CDR3 DNA reads TGTGCCAGCAGCTCCCGAGAATACAATGAGCAGTTCTTC. Full variable domain (remainder filled in from reference TRBV2 and TRBJ2-1): EPEVTQTPSHQVTQMGQEVILRCVPISNHLYFYWYRQILGQKVEFLVSFYNNEISEKSEIFDDQFSVERPDGSNFTLKIRSTKLEDSAMYFCASSSREYNEQFFGPGTRLTVL.

V usage is TRBV2 and J usage is TRBJ2-3, with D uncertain. Between the trimmed V and J ends, which lost 3 bases and 0 bases, there was a span of 19 bases. CDR3 length: 18 amino acids. The germline V gene encodes CDR1 SNHLY and CDR2 FYNNEI. This CDR3 reads CASSDVLLSPDSTDTQYF. The CDR3 nucleotides are TGTGCCAGCAGTGATGTTTTACTAAGCCCCGACAGCACAGATACGCAGTATTTT.

The chain has TRBV27 and TRBJ2-1; maybe TRBD2 (6 bases). Per the germline V gene, CDR1 is MNHEY and CDR2 is SMNVEV (reference sequence). V lost 3 bases to trimming and J lost 2 bases, with 11 bases between them. The CDR3 extends over 15 amino acids. The DNA of the CDR3 is TGTGCCAGCAGTTTCGGGGGACCCGCCTACAATGAGCAGTTCTTC. This codes for CASSFGGPAYNEQFF.

This sequence joins TRBV20-1 and TRBJ2-7, with a tentative D call TRBD1 (5 bases). The V and J ends lost 4 bases and 7 bases respectively, with 11 bases between them. The CDR3 totals 11 residues. Germline loops: CDR1 DFQATT, CDR2 SNEGSKA (reference sequence). The CDR3 region is CSATDRREQYF. The CDR3 DNA is TGCAGTGCTACCGACAGAAGGGAGCAGTACTTC.

This clone was picked up one time. The chain links TRBV27 to TRBJ1-1; no reliable D call. Germline CDR1 MNHEY, CDR2 SMNVEV (reference sequence). The CDR3 spans 13 residues. The V and J ends lost 3 bases and 4 bases respectively, with 9 bases between them. CDR3 region: CASSLPGSTEAFF. The CDR3 bases are TGTGCCAGCAGTTTGCCTGGTAGCACTGAAGCTTTCTTT.

This rearrangement joins TRBV28 to TRBJ2-7, with D tentatively TRBD2 (5 bases). The CDR3 length is 13 residues. In germline, CDR1 is MDHEN, CDR2 SYDVKM. Trimming took 1 base from V and 11 from J, leaving 15 bases between them. DNA of the CDR3: TGTGCCAGCAGTTTATCCCGGCCGTCGCGGGAGTACTTC. This codes for CASSLSRPSREYF.

This clone was observed once. CDR3 residues: CASSVVGTGSNEQYF. CDR3 bases: TGTGCCAGCAGTGTCGTCGGGACAGGGTCGAACGAGCAGTACTTC. The V and J genes are TRBV2 and TRBJ2-7; TRBD1 agrees at 9 bases. The trim removed 4 bases at V and 5 bases at J, leaving 9 bases unmatched. CDR3 size: 15 residues. Germline CDR1 and CDR2: SNHLY and FYNNEI. Based on the CDR3 plus reference TRBV2 and TRBJ2-7, the full variable domain is EPEVTQTPSHQVTQMGQEVILRCVPISNHLYFYWYRQILGQKVEFLVSFYNNEISEKSEIFDDQFSVERPDGSNFTLKIRSTKLEDSAMYFCASSVVGTGSNEQYFGPGTRLTVT.

V usage is TRBV25-1 and J usage is TRBJ1-5; D is perhaps TRBD1 (6 bases). Trimming shortened V by 1 base and J by 0 bases, and 7 bases separated the two germline ends. This CDR3 spans 15 amino acids. Germline V gene lookup returns CDR1 MGHDK and CDR2 SYGVNS. Here the CDR3 DNA reads TGTGCCAGCAGTGAATTGGGACATAGCAATCAGCCCCAGCATTTT. It codes for CASSELGHSNQPQHF. Full variable domain (remainder filled in from reference TRBV25-1 and TRBJ1-5): EADIYQTPRYLVIGTGKKITLECSQTMGHDKMYWYQQDPGMELHLIHYSYGVNSTEKGDLSSESTVSRIRTEHFPLTLESARPSHTSQYLCASSELGHSNQPQHFGDGTRLSIL.

The CDR3 DNA follows: TGTGCCAGCAGTGCGTTCCCGACAGCCAGCTCTGGAAACACCATATATTTT. It codes for CASSAFPTASSGNTIYF. The gene calls are TRBV6-1 and TRBJ1-3; the D gene is possibly TRBD1 (5 bases). Trimming left V 4 bases short and J 0 bases short, with 16 bases between. The CDR3 contains 17 residues. Germline V gene lookup returns CDR1 MNHNS and CDR2 SASEGT.

The V gene is TRBV5-4, the J gene TRBJ2-6; D is possibly TRBD2 (5 bases). Germline V gene data show CDR1 as SGHNT and CDR2 as YYREEE (reference sequence). The CDR3 contains 15 residues. V was pared by 4 bases and J by 3 bases, with 11 bases between. The CDR3 DNA reads TGTGCCAGCAGCCTGACGGGATATGGGGCCAACGTCCTGACTTTC. Amino acid sequence: CASSLTGYGANVLTF.

The rearrangement uses TRBV28 and TRBJ1-2, with D maybe TRBD1 (5 bases). Trimming removed 8 bases from V and 2 bases from J, with 12 bases in between. CDR1 and CDR2 from the germline V gene are MDHEN and SYDVKM. The CDR3 extends over 13 amino acids. The CDR3 sequence: CASHDRRNYGYTF. Written as DNA, the CDR3 is TGTGCCAGCCACGACAGAAGAAACTATGGCTACACCTTC.

The V call is TRBV10-2, the J call TRBJ2-1, with 9 bases identical to TRBD2. Unmatched junction bases numbered 9, after V lost 6 bases and J lost 3 bases. Germline CDR1 reads WSHSY; CDR2 reads SAAADI. The CDR3 has 16 amino acids. The CDR3: CASRESGGSVYNEQFF. In DNA form, the CDR3 reads TGCGCCAGCAGGGAGAGCGGGGGGTCGGTCTACAATGAGCAGTTCTTC.

J is TRBJ2-4 and V is TRBV2, with 9 bases aligning to TRBD2. CDR3 length equals 16 residues. Unmatched junction bases numbered 7, after V lost 4 bases and J lost 3 bases. Germline V CDR1 and CDR2: SNHLY, FYNNEI. The CDR3, as DNA: TGTGCCAGCAGTGCCCTAGCGGGAATAGACAAAAACATTCAGTACTTC. Translating gives CASSALAGIDKNIQYF.

The chain has TRBV23-1 and TRBJ2-1, with D perhaps matching TRBD1 (6 bases). TRBV23-1 is an ORF, with its function uncertain. This CDR3 contains 15 residues. The V and J ends lost 4 bases and 0 bases respectively, with 10 bases between them. The CDR3 bases are TGCGCCAGCAGTCTCGGACAGAACTCCTACAATGAGCAGTTCTTC. This sequence encodes CASSLGQNSYNEQFF.

This clone was observed a few times. V is TRBV5-1 and J is TRBJ2-7; no clear D. V shed 2 bases and J shed 7 bases, with 13 bases lying between them. This CDR3 has 13 residues. In germline, CDR1 is SGHRS, CDR2 YFSETQ. In nucleotides, the CDR3 is TGCGCCAGCAGCTTAGGAGACGGTCGAGAGCAGTACTTC. The encoded protein is CASSLGDGREQYF.